This T cell receptor (beta chain) was profiled in a study of T cell responses to AZD1222 COVID-19 vaccine. Study results and limitations: Of the AZD1222 recipients, only 5 to 7 were seropositive at baseline. A reported finding is that nearly half of spike-specific TCRs target unmutated variant regions.

Turning to this clone: The antigen remains unidentified.

Sequenced by immunoSEQ multiplex PCR; TCRdb stores in-frame clones only, minus some. The table lists about 120,000 clones, around 89% of them singletons. Specimen: peripheral blood, collected on day 0 of AZD1222 vaccination. The receptor comes from an adult in good health.

Here the CDR3 DNA reads TGTGCTAGTGGTTTGCTACCTCCGGGACAGGGGGCTGCCGAGCAGTACTTC. It encodes CASGLLPPGQGAAEQYF. The rearrangement links TRBV12-5 to TRBJ2-7; TRBD1 aligns across 12 bases. The CDR3 sequence is 17 residues long. V dropped 2 bases and J dropped 6; count of bases not matched to a gene: 11. The germline V gene encodes CDR1 LGHNT and CDR2 FRNRAP.